Included here is one TCR beta chain sequence, with context. These data are taken from a study of OX40 agonist ivuxolimab in advanced cancers. The CDR3 loop spans 13 amino acids. V lost 6 bases and J 6 bases, leaving 14 bases between the germline ends. Per germline, CDR1 SNHLY and CDR2 FYNNEI. Clones were sequenced by immunoSEQ multiplex PCR, and TCRdb holds only the in-frame ones, with some missing. The sample has about 68,000 clones, roughly 82% seen once; the top ten hold roughly 11%. V is TRBV2 and J is TRBJ1-2, with D unclear. This specimen was CD4+ or CD8+ T cells sorted from blood, taken in a trial of the OX40 agonist ivuxolimab. This TCR came from an adult with an advanced solid tumor such as melanoma, head and neck, liver or kidney cancer. For the CDR3, the DNA is TGTGCCAGCAGCGGTCACAATAGAAATGGCTACACCTTC. Residues: CASSGHNRNGYTF.